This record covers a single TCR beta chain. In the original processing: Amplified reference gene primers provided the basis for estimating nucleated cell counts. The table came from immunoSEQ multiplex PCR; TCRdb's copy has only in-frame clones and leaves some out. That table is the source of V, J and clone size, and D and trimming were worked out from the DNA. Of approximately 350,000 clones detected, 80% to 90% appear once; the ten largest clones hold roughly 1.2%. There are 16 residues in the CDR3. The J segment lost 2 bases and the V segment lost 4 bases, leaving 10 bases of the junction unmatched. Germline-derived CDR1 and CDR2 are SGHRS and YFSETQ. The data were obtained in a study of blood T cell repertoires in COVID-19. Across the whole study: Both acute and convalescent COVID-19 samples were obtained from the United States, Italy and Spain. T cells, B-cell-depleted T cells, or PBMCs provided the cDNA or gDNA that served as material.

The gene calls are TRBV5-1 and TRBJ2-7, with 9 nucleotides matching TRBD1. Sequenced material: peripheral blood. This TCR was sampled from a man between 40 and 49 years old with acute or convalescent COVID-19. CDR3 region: CASSGTGIRSAYEQYF. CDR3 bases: TGCGCCAGCAGCGGGACAGGGATACGTTCTGCCTACGAGCAGTACTTC.